The 20 T cell receptor beta chains presented below share a single source sample, sequenced in a study of spatial heterogeneity in lung cancer (dated by TCRdb to the late 2010s). Their target antigens are unknown. The sample's time point label, in plain terms: sample taken at primary tumor resection. Library creation used 5' RACE. This sample was sequenced with a NextSeq 500. Using fastp trimming at Q25 and MiXCR clonotype assembly, TCRdb reanalyzed the public sequencing data and kept in-frame beta chains. One record per CDR3 amino acid sequence lists the most common genes and DNA. The sample yields about 5,700 distinct CDR3 sequences; 13% were counted once. 15% of the sample is held by the ten biggest clonotypes. Study-level results and caveats: A correlation was observed between the number of expanded intratumoral alpha and beta TCRs and the tumor nonsynonymous mutation count.

The sample in question was lung tumor tissue, obtained at surgery. These receptors all come from a female donor with early-stage non-small cell lung cancer.

By sample fraction, this clonotype is medium-sized. The chain uses TRBV29-1 and TRBJ2-1; 9 nucleotides align to TRBD2. Per the germline V gene, CDR1 is SQVTM and CDR2 is ANQGSEA. The CDR3 is 14 amino acids. Trimming cost V 6 bases and J 7 bases; bases outside gene matches: 10. The CDR3 DNA reads as TGCAGCGTAGTGACAGCGGGGGGCCCTAATGAGCAGTTCTTC. Its protein is CSVVTAGGPNEQFF.

By proportion, this clonotype is medium-sized (0.01 to 0.1%). V and J are TRBV28 and TRBJ2-6, with TRBD2 matching 9 bases. Trimming removed 7 bases from V and 0 bases from J; junction bases left unmatched: 10. The CDR3 contains 18 residues. Per germline, CDR1 MDHEN and CDR2 SYDVKM. The CDR3: CASMTAGGLYSGANVLTF. Here the CDR3 DNA reads TGTGCCAGCATGACAGCGGGAGGACTGTACTCTGGGGCCAACGTCCTGACTTTC.

This clonotype counts as medium-sized. In nucleotides, the CDR3 is TGTGCCAGCAGCGTAGCCTCCGGGACCTCAGGAATCTACAATGAGCAGTTCTTC. Its translation: CASSVASGTSGIYNEQFF. The genes are TRBV9 and TRBJ2-1, with D perhaps assigned TRBD1 or TRBD2 (5 bases each). The V gene's germline CDR1 is SGDLS and CDR2 YYNGEE. Trimming stripped 0 bases from V and 3 bases from J, with 19 bases between. This CDR3 has 18 residues. Together with reference TRBV9 and TRBJ2-1, the CDR3 gives the full variable domain: DSGVTQTPKHLITATGQRVTLRCSPRSGDLSVYWYQQSLDQGLQFLIQYYNGEERAKGNILERFSAQQFPDLHSELNLSSLELGDSALYFCASSVASGTSGIYNEQFFGPGTRLTVL.

This clonotype is labeled as medium-sized. The chain combines TRBV5-1 with TRBJ2-1; 8 bases agree with TRBD2. After removal of 4 bases from V and 6 bases from J, the junction contained 9 bases not matched to a gene. The CDR3 is made up of 15 amino acids. CDR1 and CDR2 (germline): SGHRS, YFSETQ. As DNA, the CDR3 is TGCGCCAGCAGCCCGAGCGGGAGTTTAGCCAATGAGCAGTTCTTC. It specifies CASSPSGSLANEQFF.

This clonotype counts as medium-sized. CDR3 DNA: TGTGCCAGCAGCTTAGCCCTTCGGAGCAGGTTTCACTCCTACGAGCAGTACTTC. Its protein product is CASSLALRSRFHSYEQYF. The chain links TRBV7-9 to TRBJ2-7; D call uncertain. CDR1 SEHNR and CDR2 FQNEAQ come from the germline V gene (reference sequence). V was cut by 0 bases and J by 0 bases, with 18 bases left in between. This CDR3 has 18 amino acids.

This clonotype is medium-sized within its sample. This sequence joins TRBV5-6 and TRBJ2-7; 9 bases agree with TRBD1. Trimming took 2 bases from V and 6 from J; bases not matched to a gene: 3. Germline CDR1 SGHDT, CDR2 YYEEEE. This CDR3 is built from 13 residues. This chain's CDR3 is CASSFGQGTEQYF. The CDR3 DNA follows: TGTGCCAGCAGCTTCGGACAGGGGACCGAGCAGTACTTC.

In its sample, this clonotype was seen many times. This sequence joins TRBV7-3 and TRBJ1-1; the D is unclear. Trimming took 4 bases from V and 0 from J, leaving 15 bases between them. The CDR3 loop spans 16 amino acids. CDR1 is SGHTA, CDR2 FQGTGA, per germline. CDR3 region: CASSSIGGLVNTEAFF. The CDR3 DNA reads TGTGCCAGCAGCTCCATCGGTGGACTAGTGAACACTGAAGCTTTCTTT.

In this sample, this clonotype is medium-sized. The J gene is TRBJ2-7, the V gene TRBV5-1; D is possibly TRBD1 or TRBD2 (5 bases each). The germline V gene encodes CDR1 SGHRS and CDR2 YFSETQ. The CDR3 has 15 residues. The ends were cut back, 4 bases at V and 0 bases at J, with 14 bases in the middle. DNA of the CDR3: TGCGCCAGCAGCCCAGACGGGACGTACTCCTACGAGCAGTACTTC. Protein sequence: CASSPDGTYSYEQYF. The whole variable domain, remainder taken from reference TRBV5-1 and TRBJ2-7, is KAGVTQTPRYLIKTRGQQVTLSCSPISGHRSVSWYQQTPGQGLQFLFEYFSETQRNKGNFPGRFSGRQFSNSRSEMNVSTLELGDSALYLCASSPDGTYSYEQYFGPGTRLTVT.

By its share, this clonotype is medium-sized (0.01 to 0.1%). The chain combines TRBV2 with TRBJ2-3; 11 nucleotides match TRBD2. Germline CDR1 SNHLY, CDR2 FYNNEI. The junction had 11 bases not matched to a gene; V was cut back by 6 bases and J by 3 bases. CDR3 length: 17 amino acids. This chain's CDR3 is CASRGGASGRRTDTQYF. The CDR3 DNA sequence: TGTGCCAGCAGGGGGGGAGCTAGCGGGAGGAGGACAGATACGCAGTATTTT.

This clonotype is categorized as medium-sized. J is TRBJ1-1 and V is TRBV11-1, with 10 bases that match TRBD1. CDR1 and CDR2 from the germline V gene are SGHAT and FQDESV (reference sequence). The V gene end was trimmed by 5 bases and the J gene end by 1 base; junction bases not matched to a gene: 13. This CDR3 has 18 residues. CDR3 amino acids: CASSLAVPGQGRNTEAFF. CDR3 nucleotide sequence: TGTGCCAGCAGCCTCGCAGTCCCGGGACAGGGGAGGAACACTGAAGCTTTCTTT.

In its sample, this clonotype was seen many times. This chain connects TRBV27 to TRBJ2-3, with D possibly TRBD1 on 6 matching bases. The germline gives CDR1 MNHEY, CDR2 SMNVEV (reference sequence). CDR3 length: 15 amino acids. The V end was cut by 6 bases, the J end by 0 bases, with 13 bases between. The CDR3 sequence is CASRGQMPSTDTQYF. Here the CDR3 DNA reads TGTGCCAGCAGGGGACAAATGCCTAGCACAGATACGCAGTATTTT.

Many counts were recorded for this clonotype. The chain joins TRBV3-1 to TRBJ2-5; no clear D gene. The germline V gene encodes CDR1 LGHDT and CDR2 YNNKEL (reference sequence). The CDR3 is 12 amino acids. V lost 0 bases, J lost 11 bases, and 10 bases lay in between. The CDR3 reads CASSQESRAQYF. In DNA, the CDR3 is TGTGCCAGCAGCCAAGAGTCCCGGGCGCAGTACTTC.

V and J are TRBV20-1 and TRBJ1-1; maybe TRBD1 (5 bases). V was cut by 6 bases and J by 4 bases, with 12 bases left in between. Germline CDR1 DFQATT, CDR2 SNEGSKA (reference sequence). The CDR3 has 12 residues. DNA of the CDR3: TGCAGTGCGGGCAGGGCGGGCACTGAAGCTTTCTTT. It yields the protein CSAGRAGTEAFF.

The chain has TRBV20-1 and TRBJ2-1; 7 bases line up with TRBD2. The germline CDR1 and CDR2 sequences are DFQATT and SNEGSKA (reference sequence). V lost 6 bases and J lost 5; bases outside the gene matches: 10. This CDR3 is 14 amino acids long. CDR3 amino acids: CSAQPSGYNNEQFF. The CDR3 DNA sequence: TGCAGTGCGCAACCTAGCGGATACAACAATGAGCAGTTCTTC.

This clonotype is judged medium-sized. The rearrangement links TRBV20-1 to TRBJ2-1; D is possibly TRBD1 (5 bases). Trimming took 3 bases from V and 6 from J, leaving 6 bases between them. Germline loops: CDR1 DFQATT, CDR2 SNEGSKA (reference sequence). The CDR3 covers 11 residues. The CDR3 DNA is TGCAGTGCTAGCCAGGGCAATGAGCAGTTCTTC. Translating gives CSASQGNEQFF.

This clonotype is judged medium-sized. V and J are TRBV9 and TRBJ2-1; D gene uncertain. The length of the CDR3 is 12 residues. Trimming took off 4 bases at V and 10 bases at J, with 12 bases between the two ends. Looked up from germline, CDR1 is SGDLS and CDR2 is YYNGEE. CDR3 nucleotides: TGTGCCAGCAGCCCCCGAGAGAGGGAGCAGTTCTTC. It encodes CASSPREREQFF.

This clonotype has only a few counts. The chain uses TRBV18 and TRBJ2-1, with 13 nucleotides matching TRBD2. The V gene's germline CDR1 is KGHSH and CDR2 LQKENI. Trimming removed 2 bases from V and 4 bases from J; junction bases left unmatched: 8. The CDR3 runs to 18 residues. The CDR3 protein is CASSPRTSGRNLYNEQFF. The CDR3 DNA reads TGTGCCAGCTCACCAAGGACTAGCGGGAGAAATTTGTACAATGAGCAGTTCTTC.

Ten or more counts support this clonotype. This rearrangement joins TRBV14 to TRBJ2-6, with 8 bases that match TRBD1. Trimming cost V 0 bases and J 5 bases; bases outside gene matches: 9. The CDR3 sequence is 18 residues long. In germline, CDR1 is SGHDN, CDR2 FVKESK. The CDR3 DNA reads as TGTGCCAGCAGCCAAGATCTCAGAACAGGGGGTAGGGCCAACGTCCTGACTTTC. Translating gives CASSQDLRTGGRANVLTF.

The table lists this clonotype with many counts. V and J are TRBV7-2 and TRBJ2-1; D uncertain. Trimming took off 0 bases at V and 4 bases at J, with 4 bases between the two ends. Looked up from germline, CDR1 is SGHTA and CDR2 is FQGNSA. The CDR3 consists of 13 residues. The CDR3 DNA is TGTGCCAGCAGCTTAGCTCGGTACAATGAGCAGTTCTTC. Translation gives CASSLARYNEQFF.

This clonotype is deemed large (0.1 to 1%). The V gene is TRBV20-1, the J gene TRBJ2-2; D is undetermined. Germline V gene lookup returns CDR1 DFQATT and CDR2 SNEGSKA (reference sequence). CDR3 size: 14 residues. V was clipped by 0 bases and J by 1 base, with 6 bases between them. CDR3 protein: CSARDSGNTGELFF. The CDR3 DNA sequence: TGCAGTGCTAGAGATTCTGGGAACACCGGGGAGCTGTTTTTT.